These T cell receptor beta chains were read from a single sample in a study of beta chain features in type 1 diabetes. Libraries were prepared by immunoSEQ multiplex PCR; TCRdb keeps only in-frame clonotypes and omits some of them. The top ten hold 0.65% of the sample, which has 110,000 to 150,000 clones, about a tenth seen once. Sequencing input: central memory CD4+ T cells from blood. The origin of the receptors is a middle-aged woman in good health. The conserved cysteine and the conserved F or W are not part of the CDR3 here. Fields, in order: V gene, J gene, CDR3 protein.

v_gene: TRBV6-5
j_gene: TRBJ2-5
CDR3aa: ASSSGQAQETQY

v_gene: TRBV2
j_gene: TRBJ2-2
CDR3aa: ASRLDMSTGELF

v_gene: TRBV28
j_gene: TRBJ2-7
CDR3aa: ASSSPGTGVHEQY

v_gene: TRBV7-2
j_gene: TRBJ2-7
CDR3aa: ASSFGSYEQY

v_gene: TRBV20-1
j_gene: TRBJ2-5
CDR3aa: SVPGGETQY

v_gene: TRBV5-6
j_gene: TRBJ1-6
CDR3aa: ASSPDRGRNSPLH

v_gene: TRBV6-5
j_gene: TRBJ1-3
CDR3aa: ASSSPGQGNTIY

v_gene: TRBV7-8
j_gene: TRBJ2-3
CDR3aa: ASSSPLTDTQY

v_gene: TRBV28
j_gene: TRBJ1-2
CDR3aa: ASSSVNYGYT

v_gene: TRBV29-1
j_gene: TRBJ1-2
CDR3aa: SGWGQGIKGYT

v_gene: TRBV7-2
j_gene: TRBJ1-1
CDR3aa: ASIPSPGGRRLTEAF

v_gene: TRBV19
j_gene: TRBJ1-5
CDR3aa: ASTQPGGWQPQH

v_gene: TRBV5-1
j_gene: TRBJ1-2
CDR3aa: ASSTPGLGGYT

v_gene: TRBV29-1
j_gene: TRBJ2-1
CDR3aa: IDRVGGYNEQF

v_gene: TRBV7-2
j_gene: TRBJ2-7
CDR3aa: ASGKGQGSYEQY

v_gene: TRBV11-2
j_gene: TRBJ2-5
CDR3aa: ASSDRTSGGGTQY

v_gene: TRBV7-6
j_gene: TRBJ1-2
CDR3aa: ASSSTVYGYT

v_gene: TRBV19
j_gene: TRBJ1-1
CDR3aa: ASDKGVMNTEAF

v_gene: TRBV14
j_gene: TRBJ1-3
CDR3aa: ASSRDTRYSGNTIY

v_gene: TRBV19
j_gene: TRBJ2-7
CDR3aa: ASSFDRGYEQY

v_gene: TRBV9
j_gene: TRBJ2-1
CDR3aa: ASSVGASGGFSYNEQF

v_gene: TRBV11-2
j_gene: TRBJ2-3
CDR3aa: ASSLDGRVGDTQY

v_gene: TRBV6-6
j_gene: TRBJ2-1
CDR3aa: ASSQPGQGTYNEQF

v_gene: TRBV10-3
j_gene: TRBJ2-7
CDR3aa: ATLLGAVSYEQY

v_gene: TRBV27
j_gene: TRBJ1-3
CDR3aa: ASGYQGAGNTIY

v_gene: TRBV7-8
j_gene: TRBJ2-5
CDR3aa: ASSWGGNPQETQY

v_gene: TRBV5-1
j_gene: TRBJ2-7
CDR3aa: ASRQGTTYEQY

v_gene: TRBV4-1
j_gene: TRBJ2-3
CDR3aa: ASSQEGVVTDTQY

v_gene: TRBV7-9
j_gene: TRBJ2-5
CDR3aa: ASSLVPGGETQY

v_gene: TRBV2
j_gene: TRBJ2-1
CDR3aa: ASSKGQDNEQF

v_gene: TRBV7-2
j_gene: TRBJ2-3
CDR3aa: ASLGVSDTQY

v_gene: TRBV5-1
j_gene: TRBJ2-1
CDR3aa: ASSLSGLQYAEQF

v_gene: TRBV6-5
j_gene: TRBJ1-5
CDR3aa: ASSYSRAQKNQPQH

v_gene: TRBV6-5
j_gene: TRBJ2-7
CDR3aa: ASTPWTSGGYEQY

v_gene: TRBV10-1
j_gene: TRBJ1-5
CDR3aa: ASSISDSGPQH

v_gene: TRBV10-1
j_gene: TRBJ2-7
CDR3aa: ASSEVRGYEQY

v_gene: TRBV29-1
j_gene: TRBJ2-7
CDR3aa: SVGTVANEQY

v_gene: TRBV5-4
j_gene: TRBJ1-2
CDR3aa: ASSFERAARQDGYT

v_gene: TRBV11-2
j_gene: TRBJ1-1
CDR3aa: ASSLQVDTEAF

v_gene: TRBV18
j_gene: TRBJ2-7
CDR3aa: ASSPDRTYEQY

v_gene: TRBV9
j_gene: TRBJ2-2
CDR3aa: ASSVVSGGGVGTGELF

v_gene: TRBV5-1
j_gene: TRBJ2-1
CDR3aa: ASSLEHRGGKGGNEQF

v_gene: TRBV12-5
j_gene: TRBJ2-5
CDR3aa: ASAMDRGRKETQY

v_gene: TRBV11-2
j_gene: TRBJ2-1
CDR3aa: ASSLGSGGQF

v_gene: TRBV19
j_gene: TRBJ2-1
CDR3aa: ASSNSGGPYNEQF

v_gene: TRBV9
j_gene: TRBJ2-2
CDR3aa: ASSAPLGRGNTGELF

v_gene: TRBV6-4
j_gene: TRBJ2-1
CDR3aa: ASSAGSEQF

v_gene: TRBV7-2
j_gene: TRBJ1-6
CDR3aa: ASSLVPPGQGRSPLH

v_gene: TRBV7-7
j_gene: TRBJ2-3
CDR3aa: ASSSTGATDTQY